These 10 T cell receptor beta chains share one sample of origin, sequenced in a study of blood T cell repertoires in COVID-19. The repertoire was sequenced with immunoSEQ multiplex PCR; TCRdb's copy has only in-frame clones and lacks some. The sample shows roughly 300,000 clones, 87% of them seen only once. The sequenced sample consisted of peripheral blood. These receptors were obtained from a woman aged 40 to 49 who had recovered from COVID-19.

CDR3 sequence (DNA): TGTGCCAGCAGCCAAGATCACTTGAGCGGGGGGTACACCGGGGAGCTGTTTTTT. The encoded protein is CASSQDHLSGGYTGELFF. This sequence joins TRBV4-2 and TRBJ2-2, with 9 bases fitting TRBD2. J gave up 3 bases and V 0 bases, and 8 bases lay outside the gene matches. Germline-derived CDR1 and CDR2 are LGHNA and YNFKEQ. The CDR3 runs to 18 residues.

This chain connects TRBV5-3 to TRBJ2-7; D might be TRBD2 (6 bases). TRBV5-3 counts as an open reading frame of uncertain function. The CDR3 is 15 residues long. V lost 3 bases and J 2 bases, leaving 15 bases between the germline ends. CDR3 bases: TGTGCCAGAAGCTCGCCAAGGGAGGCCGCCTACGAGCAGTACTTC. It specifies CARSSPREAAYEQYF.

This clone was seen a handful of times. The CDR3 spells CASSQERSGGETQYF. The DNA for the CDR3 is TGTGCCAGCAGCCAAGAGAGGTCTGGGGGGGAGACCCAGTACTTC. The chain couples TRBV14 to TRBJ2-5, with a weak D call TRBD2 (6 bases). This CDR3 is built from 15 residues. Looked up from germline, CDR1 is SGHDN and CDR2 is FVKESK. V was pared by 0 bases and J by 5 bases, with 13 bases between.

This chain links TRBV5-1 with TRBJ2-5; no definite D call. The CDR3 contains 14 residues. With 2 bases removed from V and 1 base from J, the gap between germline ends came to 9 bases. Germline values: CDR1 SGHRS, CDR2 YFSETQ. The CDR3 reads CASSLVAFQETQYF. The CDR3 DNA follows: TGCGCCAGCAGCTTAGTGGCCTTCCAAGAGACCCAGTACTTC.

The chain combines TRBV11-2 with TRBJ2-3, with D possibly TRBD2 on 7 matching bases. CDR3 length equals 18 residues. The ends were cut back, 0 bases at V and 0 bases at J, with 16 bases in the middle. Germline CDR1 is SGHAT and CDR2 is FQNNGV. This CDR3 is CASSLDFGGPSSTDTQYF. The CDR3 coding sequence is TGTGCCAGCAGCTTAGATTTCGGGGGGCCGTCTAGCACAGATACGCAGTATTTT.

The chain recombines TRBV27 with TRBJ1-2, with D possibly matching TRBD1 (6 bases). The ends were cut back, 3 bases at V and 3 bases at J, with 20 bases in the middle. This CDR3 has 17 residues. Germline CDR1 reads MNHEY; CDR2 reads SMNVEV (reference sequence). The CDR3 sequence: CASSLSSGTTTHYGYTF. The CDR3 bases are TGTGCCAGCAGTTTGTCTTCCGGGACAACGACCCACTATGGCTACACCTTC.

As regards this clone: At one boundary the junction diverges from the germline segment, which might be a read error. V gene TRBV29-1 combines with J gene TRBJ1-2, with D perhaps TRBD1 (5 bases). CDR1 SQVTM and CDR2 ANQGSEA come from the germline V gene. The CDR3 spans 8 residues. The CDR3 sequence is CSVGDRSF. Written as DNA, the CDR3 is TGCAGCGTTGGTGACAGAAGCTTC.

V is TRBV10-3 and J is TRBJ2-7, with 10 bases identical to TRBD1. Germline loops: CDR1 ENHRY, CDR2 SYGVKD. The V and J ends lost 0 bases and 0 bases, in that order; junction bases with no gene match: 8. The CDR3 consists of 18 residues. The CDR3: CAISESGGQGRNSYEQYF. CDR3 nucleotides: TGTGCCATCAGTGAGTCTGGGGGACAGGGGAGGAACTCCTACGAGCAGTACTTC.

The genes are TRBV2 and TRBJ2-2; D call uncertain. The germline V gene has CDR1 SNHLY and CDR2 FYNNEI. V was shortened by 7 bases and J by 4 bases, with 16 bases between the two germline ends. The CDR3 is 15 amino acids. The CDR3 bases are TGTGCCAGCACCCCCAGAGGCGGCGGCACCGGGGAGCTGTTTTTT. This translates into CASTPRGGGTGELFF.

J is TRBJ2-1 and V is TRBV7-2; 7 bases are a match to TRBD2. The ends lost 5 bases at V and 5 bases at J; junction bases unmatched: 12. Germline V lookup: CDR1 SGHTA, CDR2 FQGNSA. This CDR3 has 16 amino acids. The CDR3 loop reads CASSPDRDYFDNEQFF. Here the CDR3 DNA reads TGTGCCAGCAGCCCCGACCGGGACTATTTTGACAATGAGCAGTTCTTC.